The rows below give T cell receptor beta chains drawn from one sample of a study of cytomegalovirus exposure and HLA in healthy donors. Clones were read by immunoSEQ multiplex PCR, and TCRdb kept only the in-frame ones, dropping some. The data show tens of thousands of clones, about 73% seen once. Sequenced: PBMCs. The receptors stem from a woman aged 25 to 39 in good health and CMV-seronegative. Both conserved end residues are part of each CDR3. D genes are given only for firm matches. Clone size is stated in some rows and not others, as once, few, many or a class when expanded.

v_call: TRBV7-9; d_call: .; j_call: TRBJ1-1; clone_size: .; cdr3_nt: TGTGCCAGCAGCCCAAGCGTGAACACTGAAGCTTTCTTT; cdr3_aa: CASSPSVNTEAFF
v_call: TRBV19; d_call: TRBD1; j_call: TRBJ2-3; clone_size: few; cdr3_nt: TGTGCCAGTGCAGGGGGTCTTAGCACAGATACGCAGTATTTT; cdr3_aa: CASAGGLSTDTQYF
v_call: TRBV4-1; d_call: .; j_call: TRBJ1-2; clone_size: .; cdr3_nt: TGCGCCAGCAGCCAAGAGACAGAAGCCTATGGCTACACCTTC; cdr3_aa: CASSQETEAYGYTF
v_call: TRBV5-1; d_call: TRBD1; j_call: TRBJ1-1; clone_size: .; cdr3_nt: TGCGCCAGCAGCTTGGTGGGACAGCCACTAGATGAAGCTTTCTTT; cdr3_aa: CASSLVGQPLDEAFF
v_call: TRBV30; d_call: .; j_call: TRBJ1-1; clone_size: few; cdr3_nt: TGTGCCTGGAGTCTTACAGGGTTGTCTGAAGCTTTCTTT; cdr3_aa: CAWSLTGLSEAFF
v_call: TRBV28; d_call: .; j_call: TRBJ2-5; clone_size: .; cdr3_nt: TGTGCCAGCAGCCGGACAGTGCAAGAGACCCAGTACTTC; cdr3_aa: CASSRTVQETQYF
v_call: TRBV19; d_call: TRBD2; j_call: TRBJ2-2; clone_size: .; cdr3_nt: TGTGCCAGTGGACTTAGCGGGGGGGCCCCCGGGGAGCTGTTTTTT; cdr3_aa: CASGLSGGAPGELFF
v_call: TRBV7-9; d_call: .; j_call: TRBJ1-2; clone_size: .; cdr3_nt: TGTGCCAGCAGCTTAGGAGGGTTGAACTATGGCTACACCTTC; cdr3_aa: CASSLGGLNYGYTF
v_call: TRBV9; d_call: .; j_call: TRBJ1-4; clone_size: .; cdr3_nt: TGTGCCAGCAGCGTCAGTGCAACTAATGAAAAACTGTTTTTT; cdr3_aa: CASSVSATNEKLFF
v_call: TRBV30; d_call: TRBD1; j_call: TRBJ1-2; clone_size: .; cdr3_nt: TGTGCCTGGAGTCTCGGACAGGGCGAATTCCTTTCCTATGGCTACACCTTC; cdr3_aa: CAWSLGQGEFLSYGYTF
v_call: TRBV30; d_call: TRBD2; j_call: TRBJ2-5; clone_size: .; cdr3_nt: TGTGCCTGGAGTGGTGGGACTAACCAAGAGACCCAGTACTTC; cdr3_aa: CAWSGGTNQETQYF
v_call: TRBV6-6; d_call: .; j_call: TRBJ2-5; clone_size: .; cdr3_nt: TGTGCCAGCAGTCGCCCAGGTTTTCAAGAGACCCAGTACTTC; cdr3_aa: CASSRPGFQETQYF
v_call: TRBV18; d_call: TRBD2; j_call: TRBJ2-3; clone_size: few; cdr3_nt: TGTGCCAGCTCACGTGGCGGGGGGTCAGATACGCAGTATTTT; cdr3_aa: CASSRGGGSDTQYF
v_call: TRBV7-2; d_call: .; j_call: TRBJ2-7; clone_size: few; cdr3_nt: TGTGCCAGCAGCCCGCCAGGGGTGCCCTTGGACGAGCAGTACTTC; cdr3_aa: CASSPPGVPLDEQYF
v_call: TRBV6-6; d_call: .; j_call: TRBJ2-7; clone_size: .; cdr3_nt: TGTGCCAGCAGAGACACAAACTACGAGCAGTACTTC; cdr3_aa: CASRDTNYEQYF
v_call: TRBV18; d_call: TRBD1; j_call: TRBJ1-2; clone_size: .; cdr3_nt: TGTGCCAGCTCACCCGACAGGGGGAACTATGGCTACACCTTC; cdr3_aa: CASSPDRGNYGYTF
v_call: TRBV5-1; d_call: TRBD1; j_call: TRBJ2-7; clone_size: .; cdr3_nt: TGCGCCAGCCACATCGGGACAGGGGGCACGGCCGAGCAGTACTTC; cdr3_aa: CASHIGTGGTAEQYF
v_call: TRBV28; d_call: .; j_call: TRBJ1-6; clone_size: .; cdr3_nt: TGTGCCAGCAGCAGTGACAGGAATAATTCACCCCTCCACTTT; cdr3_aa: CASSSDRNNSPLHF
v_call: TRBV19; d_call: TRBD1; j_call: TRBJ1-2; clone_size: .; cdr3_nt: TGTGCCAGTAGCCGGACAGGGGACTATGGCTACACCTTC; cdr3_aa: CASSRTGDYGYTF
v_call: TRBV30; d_call: .; j_call: TRBJ2-3; clone_size: .; cdr3_nt: TGTGCCTGGAGTGTTGGTCCCTCCTCGGCAGATACGCAGTATTTT; cdr3_aa: CAWSVGPSSADTQYF
v_call: TRBV30; d_call: .; j_call: TRBJ1-2; clone_size: .; cdr3_nt: TGTGCCTGGAGTTGGCTAGGGGGAGTGGATGGCTACACCTTC; cdr3_aa: CAWSWLGGVDGYTF
v_call: TRBV19; d_call: TRBD2; j_call: TRBJ2-7; clone_size: .; cdr3_nt: TGTGCCAGTAGTACCCCAGGACTAGCCTACGAGCAGTACTTC; cdr3_aa: CASSTPGLAYEQYF
v_call: TRBV7-6; d_call: .; j_call: TRBJ2-2; clone_size: .; cdr3_nt: TGTGCCAGCAGCTCCTTAACTAGAAACACCGGGGAGCTGTTTTTT; cdr3_aa: CASSSLTRNTGELFF
v_call: TRBV19; d_call: TRBD1; j_call: TRBJ2-5; clone_size: .; cdr3_nt: TGTGCCAGTAGTAGCTACAGGGGGCTGGAGACCCAGTACTTC; cdr3_aa: CASSSYRGLETQYF
v_call: TRBV6-5; d_call: .; j_call: TRBJ1-5; clone_size: .; cdr3_nt: TGTGCCAGCAGTTACAGGGGTGATCAGCCCCAGCATTTT; cdr3_aa: CASSYRGDQPQHF
v_call: TRBV4-1; d_call: .; j_call: TRBJ2-1; clone_size: .; cdr3_nt: TGCGCCAGCAGGGGAGGAGACACCTACAATGAGCAGTTCTTC; cdr3_aa: CASRGGDTYNEQFF
v_call: TRBV6-5; d_call: .; j_call: TRBJ1-6; clone_size: .; cdr3_nt: TGTGCCAGCAGGTCAGAGCCGAGGGATTCACCCCTCCACTTT; cdr3_aa: CASRSEPRDSPLHF
v_call: TRBV6-4; d_call: TRBD1; j_call: TRBJ2-2; clone_size: few; cdr3_nt: TGTGCCAGCAGTGAAGCAGGGGGAAGTGGCGGGGAGCTGTTTTTT; cdr3_aa: CASSEAGGSGGELFF
v_call: TRBV29-1; d_call: .; j_call: TRBJ2-7; clone_size: .; cdr3_nt: TGCAGCGTTGAAAACCCTTACAACTACGAGCAGTACTTC; cdr3_aa: CSVENPYNYEQYF
v_call: TRBV30; d_call: TRBD2; j_call: TRBJ2-1; clone_size: .; cdr3_nt: TGTGCCTGGAGCCGACTAGCGACTTCCTACAATGAGCAGTTCTTC; cdr3_aa: CAWSRLATSYNEQFF
v_call: TRBV7-9; d_call: TRBD1; j_call: TRBJ1-1; clone_size: .; cdr3_nt: TGTGCCAATCATGTTACAGGGGCCCGGAACACTGAAGCTTTCTTT; cdr3_aa: CANHVTGARNTEAFF
v_call: TRBV4-1; d_call: .; j_call: TRBJ1-5; clone_size: .; cdr3_nt: TGCGCCAGCAGCCAAGATGGGCTCAATCAGCCCCAGCATTTT; cdr3_aa: CASSQDGLNQPQHF
v_call: TRBV19; d_call: TRBD1; j_call: TRBJ2-7; clone_size: once; cdr3_nt: TGTGCCAGTAGGTCTGGACAGGGGCACGAGCAGTACTTC; cdr3_aa: CASRSGQGHEQYF
v_call: TRBV6-5; d_call: TRBD2; j_call: TRBJ2-7; clone_size: .; cdr3_nt: TGTGCCAGCAGTTACGGGACTAGCGGGAGTAACGAGCAGTACTTC; cdr3_aa: CASSYGTSGSNEQYF
v_call: TRBV19; d_call: TRBD1; j_call: TRBJ2-7; clone_size: few; cdr3_nt: TGTGCCAGTAAAGGGACAGGGGGTCACGAGCAGTACTTC; cdr3_aa: CASKGTGGHEQYF
v_call: TRBV9; d_call: .; j_call: TRBJ1-5; clone_size: .; cdr3_nt: TGTGCCAGCAGCGTAGGGGGGGGGTTTCAGCCCCAGCATTTT; cdr3_aa: CASSVGGGFQPQHF
v_call: TRBV19; d_call: .; j_call: TRBJ2-7; clone_size: once; cdr3_nt: TGTGCCAGTAGTGTACAGCAGGGCGAGCAGTACTTC; cdr3_aa: CASSVQQGEQYF
v_call: TRBV6-5; d_call: .; j_call: TRBJ2-5; clone_size: .; cdr3_nt: TGTGCCAGCAGTTACCGAGTCCAAGAGACCCAGTACTTC; cdr3_aa: CASSYRVQETQYF
v_call: TRBV6-1; d_call: .; j_call: TRBJ1-5; clone_size: .; cdr3_nt: TGTGCCAGCAGCATCGGGATTTACAATCAGCCCCAGCATTTT; cdr3_aa: CASSIGIYNQPQHF
v_call: TRBV6-1; d_call: TRBD2; j_call: TRBJ2-5; clone_size: .; cdr3_nt: TGTGCCAGCAGTGCTAGCGGGGGGGAAGAGACCCAGTACTTC; cdr3_aa: CASSASGGEETQYF
v_call: TRBV5-1; d_call: .; j_call: TRBJ2-1; clone_size: few; cdr3_nt: TGCGCCAGCAGCTTGGCCGGACTGACCGGGGACAATGAGCAGTTCTTC; cdr3_aa: CASSLAGLTGDNEQFF
v_call: TRBV6-1; d_call: .; j_call: TRBJ2-7; clone_size: .; cdr3_nt: TGTGCCAGCAGCGGGGACATCTACGAGCAGTACTTC; cdr3_aa: CASSGDIYEQYF
v_call: TRBV7-8; d_call: TRBD2; j_call: TRBJ2-1; clone_size: .; cdr3_nt: TGTGCCAGCAGCTACCGACTAGCGACTGAGCAGTTCTTC; cdr3_aa: CASSYRLATEQFF
v_call: TRBV6-1; d_call: TRBD1; j_call: TRBJ1-1; clone_size: .; cdr3_nt: TGTGCCAGCAGTTTACGGACAGGCGAGGTCACTGAAGCTTTCTTT; cdr3_aa: CASSLRTGEVTEAFF
v_call: TRBV7-8; d_call: .; j_call: TRBJ1-5; clone_size: .; cdr3_nt: TGTGCCAGCAGCTTAGGGAGGGTAGGAGAGCCCCAGCATTTT; cdr3_aa: CASSLGRVGEPQHF
v_call: TRBV30; d_call: .; j_call: TRBJ2-6; clone_size: .; cdr3_nt: TGTGCCTGGAGCATCTCTGGGGCCAACGTCCTGACTTTC; cdr3_aa: CAWSISGANVLTF
v_call: TRBV30; d_call: TRBD1; j_call: TRBJ1-1; clone_size: .; cdr3_nt: TGTGCCTGGGACAGGGGGTTAGAAGAAGCTTTCTTT; cdr3_aa: CAWDRGLEEAFF
v_call: TRBV7-9; d_call: .; j_call: TRBJ2-6; clone_size: .; cdr3_nt: TGTGCCAGCAGCGCGGTCGGCTCTGGGGCCAACGTCCTGACTTTC; cdr3_aa: CASSAVGSGANVLTF
v_call: TRBV15; d_call: .; j_call: TRBJ1-5; clone_size: .; cdr3_nt: TGTGCCACCAGCAGCCCAGGGTTCAATCAGCCCCAGCATTTT; cdr3_aa: CATSSPGFNQPQHF
v_call: TRBV4-1; d_call: TRBD2; j_call: TRBJ2-1; clone_size: few; cdr3_nt: TGCGCCAGCGGAAGCGGGAGGGCTAGTGAGCAGTTCTTC; cdr3_aa: CASGSGRASEQFF
v_call: TRBV28; d_call: TRBD1; j_call: TRBJ1-5; clone_size: .; cdr3_nt: TGTGCCAGCAGTTTGGACGGGACAGGCTATCAGCCCCAGCATTTT; cdr3_aa: CASSLDGTGYQPQHF
v_call: TRBV6-1; d_call: .; j_call: TRBJ1-2; clone_size: few; cdr3_nt: TGTGCCAGCGAGGGAGCCTACTATGGCTACACCTTC; cdr3_aa: CASEGAYYGYTF